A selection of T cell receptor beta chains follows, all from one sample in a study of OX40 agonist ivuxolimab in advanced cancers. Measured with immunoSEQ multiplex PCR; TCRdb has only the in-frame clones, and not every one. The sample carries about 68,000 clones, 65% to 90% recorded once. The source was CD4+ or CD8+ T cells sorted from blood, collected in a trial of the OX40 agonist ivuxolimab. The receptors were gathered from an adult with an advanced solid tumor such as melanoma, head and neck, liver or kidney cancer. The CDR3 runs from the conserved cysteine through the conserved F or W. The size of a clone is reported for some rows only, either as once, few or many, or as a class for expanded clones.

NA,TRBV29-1,CSVPFRTGDETQYF
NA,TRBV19,CASSTVGGSKTQYF
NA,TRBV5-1,CASQLATRFNEQFF
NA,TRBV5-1,CASTRVPTDVAGELFF
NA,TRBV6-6,CASREDGANYEQYF
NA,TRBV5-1,CASRSSYNEQFF
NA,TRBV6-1,CASIEGTAGELFF
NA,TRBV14,CASSPRTGREKLFF
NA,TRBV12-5,CASGLVLQGSSSYNEQFF
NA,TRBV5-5,CASSSTSQQGFTQYF
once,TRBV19,CASSISGDEQYF
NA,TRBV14,CASSHSDILVAGANVLTF
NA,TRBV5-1,CASSLGISGRLGDEQFF
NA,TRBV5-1,CASSYRTAPENEQFF
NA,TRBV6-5,CASMGQGNEQFF
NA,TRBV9,CASSAVAGGNNEQFF
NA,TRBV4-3,CASSKDEGGETQYF
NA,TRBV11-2,CASSPRRITNEKLFF